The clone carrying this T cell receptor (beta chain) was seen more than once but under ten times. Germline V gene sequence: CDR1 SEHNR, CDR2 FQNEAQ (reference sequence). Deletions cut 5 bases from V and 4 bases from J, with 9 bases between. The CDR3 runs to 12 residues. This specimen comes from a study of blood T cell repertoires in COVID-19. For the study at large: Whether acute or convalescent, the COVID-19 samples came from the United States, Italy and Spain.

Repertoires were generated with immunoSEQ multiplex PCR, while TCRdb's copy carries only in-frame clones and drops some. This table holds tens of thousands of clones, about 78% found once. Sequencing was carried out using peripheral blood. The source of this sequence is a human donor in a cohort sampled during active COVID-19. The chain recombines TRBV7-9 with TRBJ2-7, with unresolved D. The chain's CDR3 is CASSPPGYEQYF. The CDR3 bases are TGTGCCAGCAGCCCTCCCGGGTACGAGCAGTACTTC.